The clone carrying this T cell receptor beta chain was seen more than once but under ten times. Its antigen is unknown. The sample belongs to a study of early T cells in non-severe SARS-CoV-2 infection. Study-level background: The chains were unpaired, and the sequenced material was bulk RNA from unsorted whole blood.

Study-wide results and limits: Anti-spike CD8 responses were favored in VDJdb matching, and private and CD4 specificities were missed.

Individual cDNA molecules carried attached unique molecular identifiers. TCRdb analysed the 5' RACE reads with MiXCR anew, one entry per CDR3 protein. Among 25,000 to 30,000 distinct CDR3 sequences, approximately 5.3% were seen once, and the ten largest hold roughly 5.4%. CDR1 MNHNS and CDR2 SASEGT come from the germline V gene. V lost 0 bases and J lost 6, with 24 bases in between. The length of the CDR3 is 19 residues. V usage is TRBV6-1 and J usage is TRBJ2-4; D tentatively fits TRBD1 or TRBD2 (5 bases each). Material: whole blood. This receptor was taken from an adult who was a healthcare worker with PCR-confirmed SARS-CoV-2 infection or an uninfected control (not recorded which). CDR3 amino acids: CASSEALAGSGPRGNIQYF. CDR3 DNA: TGTGCCAGCAGTGAAGCGCTGGCAGGGAGTGGTCCGCGCGGAAACATTCAGTACTTC.